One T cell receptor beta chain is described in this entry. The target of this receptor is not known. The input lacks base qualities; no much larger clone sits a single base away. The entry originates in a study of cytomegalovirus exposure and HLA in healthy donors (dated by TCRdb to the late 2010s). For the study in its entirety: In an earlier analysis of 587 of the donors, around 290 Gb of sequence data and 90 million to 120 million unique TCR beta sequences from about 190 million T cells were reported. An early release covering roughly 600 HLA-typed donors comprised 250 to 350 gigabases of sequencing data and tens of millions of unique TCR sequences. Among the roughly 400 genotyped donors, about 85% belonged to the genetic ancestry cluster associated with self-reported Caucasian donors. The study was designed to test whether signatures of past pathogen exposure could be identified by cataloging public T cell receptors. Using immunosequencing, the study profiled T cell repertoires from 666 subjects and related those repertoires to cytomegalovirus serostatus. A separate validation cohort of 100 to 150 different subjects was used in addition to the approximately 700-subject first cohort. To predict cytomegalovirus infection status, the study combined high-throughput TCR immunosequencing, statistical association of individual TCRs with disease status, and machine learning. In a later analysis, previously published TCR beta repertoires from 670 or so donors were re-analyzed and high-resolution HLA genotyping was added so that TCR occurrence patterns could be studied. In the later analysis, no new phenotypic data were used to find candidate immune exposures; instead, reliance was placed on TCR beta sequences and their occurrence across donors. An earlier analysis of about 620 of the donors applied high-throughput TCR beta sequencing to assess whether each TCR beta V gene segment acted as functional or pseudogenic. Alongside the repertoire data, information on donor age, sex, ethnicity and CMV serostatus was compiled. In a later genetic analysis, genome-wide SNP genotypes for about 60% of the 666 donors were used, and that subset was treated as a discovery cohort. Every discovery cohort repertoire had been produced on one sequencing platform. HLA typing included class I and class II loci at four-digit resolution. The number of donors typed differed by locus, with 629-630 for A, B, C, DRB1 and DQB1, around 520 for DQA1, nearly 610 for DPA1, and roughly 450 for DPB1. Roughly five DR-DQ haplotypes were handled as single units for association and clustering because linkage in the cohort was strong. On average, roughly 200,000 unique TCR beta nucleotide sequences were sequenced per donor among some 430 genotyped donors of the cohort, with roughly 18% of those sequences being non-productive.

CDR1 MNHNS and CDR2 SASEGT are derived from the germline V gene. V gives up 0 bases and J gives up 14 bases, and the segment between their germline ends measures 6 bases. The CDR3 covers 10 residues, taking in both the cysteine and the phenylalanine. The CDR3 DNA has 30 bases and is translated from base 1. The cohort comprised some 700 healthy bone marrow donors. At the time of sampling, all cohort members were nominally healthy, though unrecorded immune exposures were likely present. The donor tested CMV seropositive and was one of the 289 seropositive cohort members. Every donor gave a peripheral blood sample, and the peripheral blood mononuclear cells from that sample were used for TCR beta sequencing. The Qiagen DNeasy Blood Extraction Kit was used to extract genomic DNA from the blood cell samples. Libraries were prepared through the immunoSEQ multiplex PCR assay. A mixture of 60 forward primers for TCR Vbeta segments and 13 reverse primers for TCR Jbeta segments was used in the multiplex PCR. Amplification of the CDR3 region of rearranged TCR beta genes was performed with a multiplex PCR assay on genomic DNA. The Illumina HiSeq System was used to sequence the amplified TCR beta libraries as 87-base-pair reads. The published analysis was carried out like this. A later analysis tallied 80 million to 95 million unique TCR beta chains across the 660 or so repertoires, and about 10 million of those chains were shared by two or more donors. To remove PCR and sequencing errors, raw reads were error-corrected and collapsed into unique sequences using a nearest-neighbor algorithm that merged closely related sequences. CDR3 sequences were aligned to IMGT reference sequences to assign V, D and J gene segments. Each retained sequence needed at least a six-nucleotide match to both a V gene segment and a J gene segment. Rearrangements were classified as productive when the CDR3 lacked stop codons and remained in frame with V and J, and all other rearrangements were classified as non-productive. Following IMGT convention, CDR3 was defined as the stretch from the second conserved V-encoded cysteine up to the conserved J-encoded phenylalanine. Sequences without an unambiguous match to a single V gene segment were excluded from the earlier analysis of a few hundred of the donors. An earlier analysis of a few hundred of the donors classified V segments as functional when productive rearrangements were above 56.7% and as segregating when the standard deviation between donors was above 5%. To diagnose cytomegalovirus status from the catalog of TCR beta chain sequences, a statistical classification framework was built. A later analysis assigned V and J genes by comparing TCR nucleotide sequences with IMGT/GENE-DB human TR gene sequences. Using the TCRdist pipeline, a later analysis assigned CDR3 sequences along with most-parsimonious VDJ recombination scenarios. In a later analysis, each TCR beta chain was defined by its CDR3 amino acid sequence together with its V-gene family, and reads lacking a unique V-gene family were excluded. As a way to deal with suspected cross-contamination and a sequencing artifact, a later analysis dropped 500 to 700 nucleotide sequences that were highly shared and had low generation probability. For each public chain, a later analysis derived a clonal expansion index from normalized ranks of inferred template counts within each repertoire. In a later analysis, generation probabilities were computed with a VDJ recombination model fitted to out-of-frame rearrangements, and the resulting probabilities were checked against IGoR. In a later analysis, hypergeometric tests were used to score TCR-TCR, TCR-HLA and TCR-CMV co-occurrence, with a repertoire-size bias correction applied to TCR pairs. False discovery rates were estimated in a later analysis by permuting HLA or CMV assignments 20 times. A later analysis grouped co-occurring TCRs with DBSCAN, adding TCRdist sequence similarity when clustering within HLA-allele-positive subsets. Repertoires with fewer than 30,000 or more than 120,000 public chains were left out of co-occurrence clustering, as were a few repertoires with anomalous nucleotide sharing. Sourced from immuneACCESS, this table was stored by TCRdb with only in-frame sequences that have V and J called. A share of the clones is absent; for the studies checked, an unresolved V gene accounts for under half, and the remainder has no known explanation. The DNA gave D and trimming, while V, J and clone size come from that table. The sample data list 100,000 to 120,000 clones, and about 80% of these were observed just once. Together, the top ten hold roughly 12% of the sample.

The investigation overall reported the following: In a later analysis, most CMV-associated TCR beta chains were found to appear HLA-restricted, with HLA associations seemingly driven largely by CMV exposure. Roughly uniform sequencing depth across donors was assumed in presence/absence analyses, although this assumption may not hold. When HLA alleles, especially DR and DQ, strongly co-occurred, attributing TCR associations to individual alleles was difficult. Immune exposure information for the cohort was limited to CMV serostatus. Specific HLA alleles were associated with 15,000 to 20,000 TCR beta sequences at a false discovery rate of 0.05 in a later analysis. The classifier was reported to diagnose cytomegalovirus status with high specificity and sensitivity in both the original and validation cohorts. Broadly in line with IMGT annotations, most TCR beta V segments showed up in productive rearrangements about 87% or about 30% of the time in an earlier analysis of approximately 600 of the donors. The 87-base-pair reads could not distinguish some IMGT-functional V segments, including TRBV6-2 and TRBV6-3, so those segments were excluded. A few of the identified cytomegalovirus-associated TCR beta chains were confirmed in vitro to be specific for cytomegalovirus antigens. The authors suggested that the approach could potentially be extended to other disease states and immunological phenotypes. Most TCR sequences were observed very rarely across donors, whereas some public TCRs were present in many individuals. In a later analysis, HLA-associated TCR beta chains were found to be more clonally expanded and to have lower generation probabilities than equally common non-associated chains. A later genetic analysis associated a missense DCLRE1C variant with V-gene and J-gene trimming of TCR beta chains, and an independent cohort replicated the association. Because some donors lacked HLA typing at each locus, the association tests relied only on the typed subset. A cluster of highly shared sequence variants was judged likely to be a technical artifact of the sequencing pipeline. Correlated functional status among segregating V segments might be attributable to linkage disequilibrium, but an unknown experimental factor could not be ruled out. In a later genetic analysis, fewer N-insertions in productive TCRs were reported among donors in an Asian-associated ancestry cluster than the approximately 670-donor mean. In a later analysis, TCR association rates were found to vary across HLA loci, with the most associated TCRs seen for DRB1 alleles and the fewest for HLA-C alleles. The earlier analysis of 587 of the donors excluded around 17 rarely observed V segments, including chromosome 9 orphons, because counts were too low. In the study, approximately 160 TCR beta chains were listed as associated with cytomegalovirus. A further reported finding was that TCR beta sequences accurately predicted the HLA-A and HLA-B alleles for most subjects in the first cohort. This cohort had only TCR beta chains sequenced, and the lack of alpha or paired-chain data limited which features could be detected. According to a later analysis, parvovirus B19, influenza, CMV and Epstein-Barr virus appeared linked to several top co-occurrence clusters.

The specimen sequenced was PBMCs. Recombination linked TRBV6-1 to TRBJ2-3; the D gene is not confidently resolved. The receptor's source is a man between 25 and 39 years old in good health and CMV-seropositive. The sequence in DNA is TGTGCCAGCAGTGAAGCGAGGAGGTATTTT. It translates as CASSEARRYF.